This TCR beta chain was observed in a study of blood T cell repertoires in COVID-19. The trim removed 3 bases at V and 5 bases at J, leaving 2 bases unmatched. This CDR3 has 16 amino acids. Per the germline V gene, CDR1 is KGHSH and CDR2 is LQKENI. Only in-frame clones appear in the TCRdb table, and some are missing; sequencing was by immunoSEQ multiplex PCR. This table holds 25,000 to 30,000 clones, around 94% found once. Seattle cases were enrolled at active infection and followed longitudinally. This clonotype originated in a woman aged 70 to 79 with COVID-19, enrolled during active disease. The chain has TRBV18 and TRBJ2-2; the match to TRBD2 covers 14 bases. Sample: peripheral blood. CDR3 loop: CASSPRTSGRTGELFF. CDR3 nucleotide sequence: TGTGCCAGCTCACCGAGGACTAGCGGGAGGACCGGGGAGCTGTTTTTT.